This T cell receptor beta chain was captured in a study of T-cell memory formation after mild COVID-19. Across the whole study: TCR clusters were mostly confined to one donor each. Regarding the study as a whole: CD4/CD8 balance held among clones contracting day 15 to 85, and later expanders leaned CD4+.

TCRdb independently ran MiXCR on the 5' RACE reads; one entry per CDR3 protein. The sample holds fewer than 150,000 distinct CDR3 sequences; approximately 21% are singletons and the top ten take about 42%. The germline CDR1 and CDR2 sequences are MNHEY and SVGAGI. With 2 bases removed from V and 1 base from J, the gap between germline ends came to 5 bases. CDR3 size: 13 residues. About this clonotype itself: Antigen: not known.

This chain connects TRBV6-5 to TRBJ1-1; D gene uncertain. The sequence came from a man between 18 and 35 years old who had mild COVID-19 (a few samples of this study predate the infection). Cell type and time point are not known. The source material was PBMCs or a T cell subset sorted from them (not recorded which). The CDR3 bases are TGTGCCAGCAGTTACGGGCCGAACACTGAAGCTTTCTTT. Its protein product is CASSYGPNTEAFF.